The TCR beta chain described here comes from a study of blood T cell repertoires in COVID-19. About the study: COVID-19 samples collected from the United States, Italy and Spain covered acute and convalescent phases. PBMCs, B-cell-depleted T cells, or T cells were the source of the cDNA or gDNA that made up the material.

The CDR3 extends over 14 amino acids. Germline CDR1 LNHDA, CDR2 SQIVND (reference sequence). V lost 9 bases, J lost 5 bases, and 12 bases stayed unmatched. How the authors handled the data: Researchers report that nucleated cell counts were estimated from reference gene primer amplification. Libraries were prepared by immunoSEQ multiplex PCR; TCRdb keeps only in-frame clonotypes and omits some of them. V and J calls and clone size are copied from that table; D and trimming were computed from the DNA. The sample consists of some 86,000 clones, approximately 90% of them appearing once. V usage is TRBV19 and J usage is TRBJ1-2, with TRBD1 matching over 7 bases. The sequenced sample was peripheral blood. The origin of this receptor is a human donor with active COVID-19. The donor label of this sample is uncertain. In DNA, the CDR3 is TGTGCCAGCTCCATACAGGGGCCATGGTATGGCTACACCTTC. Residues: CASSIQGPWYGYTF.